These 30 T cell receptor beta chains were sequenced from one sample in a study of cytomegalovirus exposure and HLA in healthy donors. Primers for the PCR totalled 60 Vbeta and 13 Jbeta. The method was immunoSEQ multiplex PCR; TCRdb's version includes in-frame clones alone and lacks a portion of them. The sample contains around 100,000 clones, roughly 80% of which appear only once. Sequencing was carried out using PBMCs. These receptors were collected from a young man in good health and CMV-seronegative.

This sequence joins TRBV28 and TRBJ2-7, with 9 nucleotides matching TRBD1. The J segment lost 3 bases and the V segment lost 5 bases, leaving 2 bases of the junction unmatched. CDR3 length: 13 residues. CDR1 and CDR2 from the germline V gene are MDHEN and SYDVKM. In DNA, the CDR3 is TGTGCCAGCAGTCTGGGACAGGGCTACGAGCAGTACTTC. As protein: CASSLGQGYEQYF.

This sequence joins TRBV11-2 and TRBJ1-6; 7 bases are shared with TRBD1. The V gene's germline CDR1 is SGHAT and CDR2 FQNNGV. The CDR3 is made up of 17 amino acids. The ends lost 0 bases at V and 9 bases at J; junction bases unmatched: 11. The CDR3 DNA sequence: TGTGCCAGCAGCTTAGATCGGGCCAGGGGGAAAGGTTCACCCCTCCACTTT. Residues: CASSLDRARGKGSPLHF. Drawing the rest from reference TRBV11-2 and TRBJ1-6, the complete variable domain is EAGVAQSPRYKIIEKRQSVAFWCNPISGHATLYWYQQILGQGPKLLIQFQNNGVVDDSQLPKDRFSAERLKGVDSTLKIQPAKLEDSAVYLCASSLDRARGKGSPLHFGNGTRLTVT.

The gene calls are TRBV5-5 and TRBJ1-2; no definite D call. V lost 0 bases and J 2 bases, leaving 17 bases between the germline ends. The CDR3 runs 17 residues. Germline V CDR1 and CDR2: SGHKS, YYEKEE (reference sequence). The CDR3 sequence: CASSLGPGNKVNYGYTF. The CDR3 coding sequence is TGTGCCAGCAGCTTGGGTCCAGGAAACAAGGTCAACTATGGCTACACCTTC. The variable domain in full, with the rest retrieved from reference TRBV5-5 and TRBJ1-2, is DAGVTQSPTHLIKTRGQQVTLRCSPISGHKSVSWYQQVLGQGPQFIFQYYEKEERGRGNFPDRFSARQFPNYSSELNVNALLLGDSALYLCASSLGPGNKVNYGYTFGSGTRLTVV.

A single count supports this clone. The chain combines TRBV5-4 with TRBJ1-2, with D possibly being TRBD1 (6 bases). V gave up 4 bases and J gave up 5 bases, with 15 bases separating them. CDR1 is SGHNT and CDR2 is YYREEE in the germline V gene (reference sequence). This CDR3 is built from 14 residues. The CDR3 is CASSGDDRRYGYTF. The DNA of the CDR3 is TGTGCCAGCAGCGGGGACGACAGGCGGTATGGCTACACCTTC.

This clone was seen a few times. V and J are TRBV9 and TRBJ2-1; D is possibly TRBD2 (5 bases). Trimming took off 5 bases at V and 1 base at J, with 10 bases between the two ends. The CDR3 spans 14 residues. The germline V gene encodes CDR1 SGDLS and CDR2 YYNGEE. Here the CDR3 reads CASSLGGSYNEQFF. DNA for the CDR3: TGTGCCAGCAGTCTAGGAGGATCCTACAATGAGCAGTTCTTC.

The V gene is TRBV15, the J gene TRBJ2-7, with a weak D call TRBD1 (6 bases). CDR1 is LNHNV and CDR2 is YYDKDF in the germline V gene (reference sequence). Trimming left V 5 bases short and J 3 bases short, with 14 bases between. CDR3 length: 14 amino acids. CDR3 in amino acids: CATSGSGQLYEQYF. Written as DNA, the CDR3 is TGTGCCACCAGCGGATCGGGACAACTCTACGAGCAGTACTTC.

The chain has TRBV7-2 and TRBJ2-7, with TRBD1 as a possible D gene (6 bases). This CDR3 spans 12 amino acids. With 6 bases removed from V and 5 bases from J, the gap between germline ends came to 11 bases. From germline, CDR1 is SGHTA and CDR2 FQGNSA. The CDR3 nucleotides read TGTGCCAGCAGTTACGGACAGAACGAGCAGTACTTC. Encoded protein: CASSYGQNEQYF.

This clone came up once. This sequence joins TRBV30 and TRBJ2-3, with a possible D match to TRBD2 (5 bases). Germline lookup yields CDR1 GTSNPN and CDR2 SVGIG (reference sequence). The CDR3 is 15 amino acids. V gave up 0 bases and J gave up 0 bases, with 10 bases separating them. The CDR3 protein is CAWSVAAASTDTQYF. Here the CDR3 DNA reads TGTGCCTGGAGTGTAGCGGCGGCTAGCACAGATACGCAGTATTTT.

The chain has TRBV7-2 and TRBJ2-1, with 10 positions matching TRBD2. V dropped 1 base and J dropped 7; count of bases not matched to a gene: 4. CDR1 is SGHTA and CDR2 is FQGNSA in the germline V gene. CDR3 length: 15 residues. The CDR3 spells CASSLEASGSNEQFF. The CDR3 nucleotides are TGTGCCAGCAGCTTAGAGGCTAGCGGGAGTAATGAGCAGTTCTTC.

The V call is TRBV7-2, the J call TRBJ2-5; 8 bases map to TRBD2. The ends lost 2 bases at V and 5 bases at J; junction bases unmatched: 16. CDR1 is SGHTA, CDR2 FQGNSA, per germline. The CDR3 has 18 residues. Here the CDR3 reads CASSLTTRGAGARETQYF. CDR3 sequence (DNA): TGTGCCAGCAGCTTAACTACGCGGGGAGCGGGAGCGAGGGAGACCCAGTACTTC.

The J gene is TRBJ2-3, the V gene TRBV7-2; tentatively, D is TRBD1 (6 bases). The CDR3 is made up of 15 amino acids. Germline CDR1 reads SGHTA; CDR2 reads FQGNSA. V lost 5 bases and J lost 3, with 15 bases in between. The CDR3 DNA is TGTGCCAGCAGCCACAATCCTAGGGGGACAGATACGCAGTATTTT. Translation: CASSHNPRGTDTQYF.

This chain uses TRBV6-5 with TRBJ2-7; D may be TRBD2 (5 bases). This CDR3 is built from 13 residues. From germline, CDR1 is MNHEY and CDR2 SVGAGI. Trimming removed 10 bases at V and 2 bases at J, with 15 bases between. CDR3 DNA: TGTGCCACAAGCGGTGCTGGGGCCTACGAGCAGTACTTC. Encoded protein: CATSGAGAYEQYF.

The rearrangement links TRBV2 to TRBJ1-5; D unclear. Germline V gives CDR1 SNHLY, CDR2 FYNNEI. The germline V and J ends were trimmed by 6 bases and 3 bases, with 9 bases remaining between them. The CDR3 is 13 residues long. CDR3 amino acids: CASRFGTNQPQHF. CDR3 nucleotides: TGTGCCAGCAGGTTCGGTACCAATCAGCCCCAGCATTTT.

This chain uses TRBV19 with TRBJ1-2; TRBD1 matches 10 bases. This CDR3 is 15 amino acids long. Looked up from germline, CDR1 is LNHDA and CDR2 is SQIVND (reference sequence). V was pared by 3 bases and J by 8 bases, with 9 bases of the junction left unmatched. CDR3 loop: CASSIQPGQGTGYTF. CDR3 DNA sequence: TGTGCCAGTAGTATCCAACCGGGACAGGGGACCGGCTACACCTTC.

In DNA, the CDR3 is TGTGCCAGCAGCAAAGGTTCGGCAGACTCATACTATGGCTACACCTTC. It specifies CASSKGSADSYYGYTF. V is TRBV21-1 and J is TRBJ1-2. TRBV21-1 represents a pseudogene. The CDR3 loop spans 16 amino acids.

The chain recombines TRBV2 with TRBJ1-1, with D unclear. Germline CDR1 and CDR2: SNHLY and FYNNEI. This CDR3 is built from 11 residues. Trimming removed 5 bases at V and 6 bases at J, with 7 bases between. The CDR3 loop is CASSRVAEAFF. The CDR3, as DNA: TGTGCCAGCAGTCGAGTTGCTGAAGCTTTCTTT.

This chain links TRBV7-8 with TRBJ1-2; 7 nucleotides line up with TRBD1. From germline, CDR1 is SGHVS and CDR2 FQNEAQ. CDR3 length equals 16 residues. With 5 bases clipped from V and 0 bases from J, the junction kept 9 bases outside the gene matches. The CDR3 DNA is TGTGCCAGCAGCCCGACGGACAGGAAACCTAACTATGGCTACACCTTC. Residues: CASSPTDRKPNYGYTF.

The CDR3 region is CASRVYTGLDQPQHF. The CDR3 coding sequence is TGTGCCAGCAGGGTATATACAGGGTTGGACCAGCCCCAGCATTTT. This chain joins TRBV6-6 and TRBJ1-5, with D perhaps matching TRBD1 (6 bases). Germline CDR1 reads MNHNY; CDR2 reads SVGAGI (reference sequence). V was trimmed by 6 bases and J by 7 bases, leaving 19 bases between them. The CDR3 loop spans 15 amino acids.

To note about this clone: Sequence at one end of the junction differs from germline and may be a read error. The chain carries TRBV7-7 and TRBJ2-2; 13 bases are shared with TRBD2. Per the germline V gene, CDR1 is SSHAT and CDR2 is FNYEAQ (reference sequence). CDR3 length: 18 amino acids. The CDR3: CASSPLGTSGANTGELFF. The DNA of the CDR3 is TGTGCTAGCAGCCCACTCGGGACTAGCGGGGCAAACACCGGGGAGCTGTTTTTT.

The V gene is TRBV6-6, the J gene TRBJ1-2, with 9 bases lining up with TRBD1. The trim removed 2 bases at V and 6 bases at J, leaving 1 base unmatched. Germline CDR1 and CDR2: MNHNY and SVGAGI (reference sequence). The CDR3 extends over 13 amino acids. The CDR3 here is CASSYRDRDGYTF. CDR3 sequence (DNA): TGTGCCAGCAGTTACAGGGACAGGGATGGCTACACCTTC.

This clone was seen only a few times. This chain joins TRBV7-6 and TRBJ1-1; perhaps TRBD1 as D (6 bases). V dropped 2 bases and J dropped 0 bases, with 10 bases sitting between them. This CDR3 region has 15 residues. Germline assignment: CDR1 SGHVS and CDR2 FNYEAQ. Here the CDR3 DNA reads TGTGCCAGCAGCTTACAGGGGTCGGTGAACACTGAAGCTTTCTTT. It yields the protein CASSLQGSVNTEAFF.

Concerning this clone itself: A read error may produce the germline difference seen at one junction end. V and J are TRBV7-7 and TRBJ2-7; 8 bases are shared with TRBD1. Germline V CDR1 and CDR2: SSHAT, FNYEAQ (reference sequence). This CDR3 comprises 15 residues. The CDR3 nucleotides read TGTGCTAGCAGCCCCCGGACAGGGAGGACTTACGAGCAGTACTTC. Protein: CASSPRTGRTYEQYF.

The CDR3 DNA sequence: TGTGCCTGGAGTCAACAGGGCAATGAGCAGTTCTTC. Its translation: CAWSQQGNEQFF. The chain couples TRBV30 to TRBJ2-1; TRBD1 is a possible D gene (6 bases). V shed 2 bases and J shed 6 bases, with 8 bases lying between them. The germline V gene encodes CDR1 GTSNPN and CDR2 SVGIG (reference sequence). This CDR3 comprises 12 residues.

The chain recombines TRBV7-2 with TRBJ1-2, with 7 bases identical to TRBD1. J lost 7 bases, V lost 5 bases, and 13 bases had no gene match. Germline CDR1 reads SGHTA; CDR2 reads FQGNSA. The CDR3 totals 15 residues. This CDR3 reads CASSARTGPGAGYTF. In nucleotides, the CDR3 is TGTGCCAGCAGCGCGCGGACAGGCCCGGGCGCTGGCTACACCTTC.

This clone was recorded once. The rearrangement uses TRBV7-9 and TRBJ2-7; D is undetermined. With 5 bases removed from V and 2 bases from J, the gap between germline ends came to 19 bases. CDR3 length: 16 residues. CDR1 and CDR2 from the germline V gene are SEHNR and FQNEAQ (reference sequence). CDR3 protein: CASSPILPPSPYEQYF. The CDR3 nucleotides read TGTGCCAGCAGCCCGATCCTCCCTCCAAGCCCCTACGAGCAGTACTTC.

The chain recombines TRBV20-1 with TRBJ2-2, with unresolved D. This CDR3 is built from 11 residues. V lost 6 bases, J lost 5 bases, and 7 bases lay in between. CDR1 is DFQATT and CDR2 is SNEGSKA in the germline V gene (reference sequence). CDR3 bases: TGCAGTGCCCAGAAGACCGGGGAGCTGTTTTTT. Protein: CSAQKTGELFF.

The chain is built from TRBV29-1 and TRBJ2-1; TRBD1 matches 9 bases. V gave up 3 bases and J gave up 9 bases; unmatched junction bases: 9. CDR3 size: 14 residues. CDR1 and CDR2 (germline): SQVTM, ANQGSEA. The CDR3 is CSVDIGQGIGEQFF. The CDR3, as DNA: TGCAGCGTTGACATCGGACAGGGGATCGGTGAGCAGTTCTTC.

This rearrangement joins TRBV28 to TRBJ1-1, with D tentatively TRBD1 (6 bases). Trimming pared 6 bases from V and 0 bases from J, leaving 14 bases between. CDR1 and CDR2 (germline): MDHEN, SYDVKM. The CDR3 has 15 residues. CDR3 region: CASSRGQSLNTEAFF. The DNA for the CDR3 is TGTGCCAGCAGCCGAGGACAGTCCTTGAACACTGAAGCTTTCTTT. The variable domain in full, with the rest retrieved from reference TRBV28 and TRBJ1-1, is DVKVTQSSRYLVKRTGEKVFLECVQDMDHENMFWYRQDPGLGLRLIYFSYDVKMKEKGDIPEGYSVSREKKERFSLILESASTNQTSMYLCASSRGQSLNTEAFFGQGTRLTVV.

The V call is TRBV6-5, the J call TRBJ2-7; D unresolved. The CDR3 consists of 13 residues. Germline V gives CDR1 MNHEY, CDR2 SVGAGI. V was pared by 0 bases and J by 3 bases, with 6 bases between. DNA for the CDR3: TGTGCCAGCAGTTACTCAGAGAACTACGAGCAGTACTTC. Its protein product is CASSYSENYEQYF.

This clone was recorded a few times. CDR3 sequence: CASSLTGGPDTQYF. DNA of the CDR3: TGTGCCAGTAGTCTTACAGGGGGCCCAGATACGCAGTATTTT. This chain joins TRBV19 and TRBJ2-3; 9 bases are shared with TRBD1. The CDR3 spans 14 residues. From germline, CDR1 is LNHDA and CDR2 SQIVND (reference sequence). Trimming took 5 bases from V and 4 from J; bases not matched to a gene: 4.